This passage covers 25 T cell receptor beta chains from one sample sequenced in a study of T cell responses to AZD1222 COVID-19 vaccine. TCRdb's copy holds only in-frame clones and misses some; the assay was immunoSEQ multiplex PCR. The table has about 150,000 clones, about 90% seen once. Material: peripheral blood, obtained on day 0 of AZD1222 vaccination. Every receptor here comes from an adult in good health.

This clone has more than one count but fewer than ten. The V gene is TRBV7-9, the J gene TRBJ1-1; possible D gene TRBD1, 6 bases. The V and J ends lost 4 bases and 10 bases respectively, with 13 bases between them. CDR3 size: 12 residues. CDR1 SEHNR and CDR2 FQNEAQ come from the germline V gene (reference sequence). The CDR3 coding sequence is TGTGCCAGCAGCTCAATGGACAGTAGAGCTTTCTTT. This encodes CASSSMDSRAFF.

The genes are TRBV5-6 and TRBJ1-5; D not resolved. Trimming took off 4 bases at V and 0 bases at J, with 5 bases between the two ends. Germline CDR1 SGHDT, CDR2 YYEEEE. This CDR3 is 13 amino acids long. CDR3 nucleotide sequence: TGTGCCAGCAGCCAATATAGCAATCAGCCCCAGCATTTT. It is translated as CASSQYSNQPQHF.

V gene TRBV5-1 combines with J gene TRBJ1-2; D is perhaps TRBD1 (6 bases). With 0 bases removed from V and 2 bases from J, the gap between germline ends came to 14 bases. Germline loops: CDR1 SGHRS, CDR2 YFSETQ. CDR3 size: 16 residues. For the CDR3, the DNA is TGCGCCAGCAGCTTGGCCGTCGTCGGGGGCAACTATGGCTACACCTTC. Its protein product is CASSLAVVGGNYGYTF.

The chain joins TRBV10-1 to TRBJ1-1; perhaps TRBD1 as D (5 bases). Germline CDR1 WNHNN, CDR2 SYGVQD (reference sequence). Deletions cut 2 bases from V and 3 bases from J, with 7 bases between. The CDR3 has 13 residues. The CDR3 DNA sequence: TGCGCCAGCAGTGAGGGACATTACACTGAAGCTTTCTTT. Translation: CASSEGHYTEAFF.

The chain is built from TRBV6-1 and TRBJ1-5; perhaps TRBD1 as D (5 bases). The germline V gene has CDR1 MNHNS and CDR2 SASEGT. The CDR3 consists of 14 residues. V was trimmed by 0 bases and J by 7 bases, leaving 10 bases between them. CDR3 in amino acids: CASSEAFSGQPQHF. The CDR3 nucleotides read TGTGCCAGCAGTGAAGCTTTCTCAGGGCAGCCCCAGCATTTT.

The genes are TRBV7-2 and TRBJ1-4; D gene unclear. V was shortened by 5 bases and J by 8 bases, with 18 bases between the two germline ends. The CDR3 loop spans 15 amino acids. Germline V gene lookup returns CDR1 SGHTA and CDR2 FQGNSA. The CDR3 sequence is CASSGLPGPYEKLFF. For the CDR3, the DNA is TGTGCCAGCAGCGGACTACCGGGCCCTTACGAAAAACTGTTTTTT.

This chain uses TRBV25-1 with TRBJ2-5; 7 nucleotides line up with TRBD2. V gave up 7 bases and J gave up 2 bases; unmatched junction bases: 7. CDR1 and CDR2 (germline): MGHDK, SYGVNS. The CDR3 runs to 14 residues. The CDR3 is CASTKTGGQETQYF. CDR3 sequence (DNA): TGTGCCAGCACCAAAACCGGGGGGCAAGAGACCCAGTACTTC.

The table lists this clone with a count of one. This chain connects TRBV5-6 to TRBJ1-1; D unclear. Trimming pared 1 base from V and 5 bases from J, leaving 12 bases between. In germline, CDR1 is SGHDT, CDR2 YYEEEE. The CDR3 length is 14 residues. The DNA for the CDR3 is TGTGCCAGCAGCTTGTTTCGGGGAGGTACTGAAGCTTTCTTT. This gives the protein CASSLFRGGTEAFF.

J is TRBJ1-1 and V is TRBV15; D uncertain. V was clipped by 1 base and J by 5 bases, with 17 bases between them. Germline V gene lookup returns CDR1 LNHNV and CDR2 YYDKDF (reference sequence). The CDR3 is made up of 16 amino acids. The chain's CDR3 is CATSRGDFGKGTEAFF. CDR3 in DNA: TGTGCCACCAGCAGAGGAGATTTTGGGAAGGGAACTGAAGCTTTCTTT.

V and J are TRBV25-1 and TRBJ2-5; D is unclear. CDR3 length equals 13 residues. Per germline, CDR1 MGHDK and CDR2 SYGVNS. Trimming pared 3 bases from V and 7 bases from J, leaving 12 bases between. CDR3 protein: CASSEGGVWTQYF. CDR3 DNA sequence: TGTGCCAGCAGTGAGGGTGGTGTGTGGACCCAGTACTTC.

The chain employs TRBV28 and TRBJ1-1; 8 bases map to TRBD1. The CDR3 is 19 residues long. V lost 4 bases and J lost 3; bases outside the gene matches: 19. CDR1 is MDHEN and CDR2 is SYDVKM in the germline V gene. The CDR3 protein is CASSYRRIGQGISHTEAFF. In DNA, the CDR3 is TGTGCCAGCAGTTATCGAAGAATCGGACAGGGAATATCGCACACTGAAGCTTTCTTT.

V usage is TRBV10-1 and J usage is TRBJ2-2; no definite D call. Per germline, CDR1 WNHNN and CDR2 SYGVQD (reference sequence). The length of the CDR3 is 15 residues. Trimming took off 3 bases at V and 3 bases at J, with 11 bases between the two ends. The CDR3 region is CASSDRLRDTGELFF. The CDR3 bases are TGCGCCAGCAGTGACAGGCTACGAGACACCGGGGAGCTGTTTTTT.

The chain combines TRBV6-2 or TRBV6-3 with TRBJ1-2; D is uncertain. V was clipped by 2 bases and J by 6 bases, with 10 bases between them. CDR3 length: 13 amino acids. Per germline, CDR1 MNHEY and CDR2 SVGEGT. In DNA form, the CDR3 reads TGTGCCAGCAGTTACCCCTGGGTGGATGGCTACACCTTC. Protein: CASSYPWVDGYTF.

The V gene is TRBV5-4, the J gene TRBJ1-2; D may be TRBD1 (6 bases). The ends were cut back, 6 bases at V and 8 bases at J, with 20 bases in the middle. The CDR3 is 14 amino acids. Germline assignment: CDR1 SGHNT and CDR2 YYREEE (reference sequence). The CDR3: CASNVGQGSSGYTF. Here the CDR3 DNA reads TGTGCCAGCAACGTGGGGCAGGGGAGTTCGGGCTACACCTTC.

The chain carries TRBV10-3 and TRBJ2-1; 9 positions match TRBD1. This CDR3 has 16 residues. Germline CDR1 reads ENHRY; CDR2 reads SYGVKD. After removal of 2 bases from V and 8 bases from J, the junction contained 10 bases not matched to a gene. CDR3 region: CAISEAPGQGPHEQFF. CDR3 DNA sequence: TGTGCCATCAGTGAGGCACCGGGACAGGGACCCCATGAGCAGTTCTTC.

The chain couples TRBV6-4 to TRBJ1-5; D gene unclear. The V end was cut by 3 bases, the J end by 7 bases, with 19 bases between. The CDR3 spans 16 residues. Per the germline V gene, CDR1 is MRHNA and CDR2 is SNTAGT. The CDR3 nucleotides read TGTGCCAGCAGTGAGCAGGACGGGATAAGAGGACAGCCCCAGCATTTT. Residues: CASSEQDGIRGQPQHF.

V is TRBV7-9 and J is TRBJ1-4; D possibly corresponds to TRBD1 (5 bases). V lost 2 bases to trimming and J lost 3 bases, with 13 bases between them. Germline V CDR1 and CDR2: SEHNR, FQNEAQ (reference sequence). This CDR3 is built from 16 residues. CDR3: CASSLSGRVSNEKLFF. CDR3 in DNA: TGTGCCAGCAGCTTATCAGGGCGGGTTTCTAATGAAAAACTGTTTTTT.

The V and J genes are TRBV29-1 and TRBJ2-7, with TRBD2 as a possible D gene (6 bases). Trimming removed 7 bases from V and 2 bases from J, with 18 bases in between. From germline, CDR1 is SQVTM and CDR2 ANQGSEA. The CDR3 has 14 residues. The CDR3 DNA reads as TGCAGCGCTCAACGGGACTCCTTCCCCTACGAGCAGTACTTC. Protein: CSAQRDSFPYEQYF.

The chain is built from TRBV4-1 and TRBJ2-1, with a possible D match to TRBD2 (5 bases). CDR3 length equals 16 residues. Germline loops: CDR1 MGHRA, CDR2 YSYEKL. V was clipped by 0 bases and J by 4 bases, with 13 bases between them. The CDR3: CASSQDWAGGYNEQFF. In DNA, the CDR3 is TGCGCCAGCAGCCAAGATTGGGCGGGTGGGTACAATGAGCAGTTCTTC.

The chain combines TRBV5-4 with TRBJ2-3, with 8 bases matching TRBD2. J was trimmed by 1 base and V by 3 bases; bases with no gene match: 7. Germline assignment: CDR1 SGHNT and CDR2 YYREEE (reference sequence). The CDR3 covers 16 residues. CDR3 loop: CASSSLAGSGTDTQYF. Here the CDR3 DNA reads TGTGCCAGCAGCTCATTAGCGGGAAGTGGCACAGATACGCAGTATTTT.

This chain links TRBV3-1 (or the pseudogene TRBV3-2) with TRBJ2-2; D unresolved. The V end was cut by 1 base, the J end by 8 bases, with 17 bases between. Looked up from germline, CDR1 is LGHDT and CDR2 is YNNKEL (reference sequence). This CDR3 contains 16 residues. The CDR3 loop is CASSQGGLKPGGELFF. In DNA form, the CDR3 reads TGTGCCAGCAGCCAAGGAGGCCTCAAACCTGGGGGGGAGCTGTTTTTT.

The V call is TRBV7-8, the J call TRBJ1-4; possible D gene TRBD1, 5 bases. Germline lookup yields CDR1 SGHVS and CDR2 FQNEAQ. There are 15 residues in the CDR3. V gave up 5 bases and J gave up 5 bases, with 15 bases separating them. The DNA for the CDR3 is TGTGCCAGCAGCACACTGACAGATATCAATGAAAAACTGTTTTTT. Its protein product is CASSTLTDINEKLFF.

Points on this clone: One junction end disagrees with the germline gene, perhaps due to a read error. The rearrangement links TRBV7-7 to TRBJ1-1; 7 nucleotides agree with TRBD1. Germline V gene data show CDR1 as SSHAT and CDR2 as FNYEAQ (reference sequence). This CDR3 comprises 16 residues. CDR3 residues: CASSPRGQIMNTEAFF. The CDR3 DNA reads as TGTGCTAGCAGCCCCCGGGGACAGATCATGAACACTGAAGCTTTCTTT.

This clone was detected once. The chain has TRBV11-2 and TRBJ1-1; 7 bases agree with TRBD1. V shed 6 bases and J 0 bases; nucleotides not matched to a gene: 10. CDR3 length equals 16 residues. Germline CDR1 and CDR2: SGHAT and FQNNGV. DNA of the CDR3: TGTGCCAGCAGGCCCGAACAGGGGCCCTTGAACACTGAAGCTTTCTTT. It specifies CASRPEQGPLNTEAFF.

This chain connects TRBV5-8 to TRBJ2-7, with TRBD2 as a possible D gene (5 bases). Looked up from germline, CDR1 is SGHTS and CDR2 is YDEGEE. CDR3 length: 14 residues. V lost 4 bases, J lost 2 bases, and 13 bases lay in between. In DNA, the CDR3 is TGTGCCAGCAGCCCTCAATACGGGACCTACGAGCAGTACTTC. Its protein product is CASSPQYGTYEQYF. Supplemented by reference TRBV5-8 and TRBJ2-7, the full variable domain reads EAGVTQSPTHLIKTRGQQATLRCSPISGHTSVYWYQQALGLGLQFLLWYDEGEERNRGNFPPRFSGRQFPNYSSELNVNALELEDSALYLCASSPQYGTYEQYFGPGTRLTVT.